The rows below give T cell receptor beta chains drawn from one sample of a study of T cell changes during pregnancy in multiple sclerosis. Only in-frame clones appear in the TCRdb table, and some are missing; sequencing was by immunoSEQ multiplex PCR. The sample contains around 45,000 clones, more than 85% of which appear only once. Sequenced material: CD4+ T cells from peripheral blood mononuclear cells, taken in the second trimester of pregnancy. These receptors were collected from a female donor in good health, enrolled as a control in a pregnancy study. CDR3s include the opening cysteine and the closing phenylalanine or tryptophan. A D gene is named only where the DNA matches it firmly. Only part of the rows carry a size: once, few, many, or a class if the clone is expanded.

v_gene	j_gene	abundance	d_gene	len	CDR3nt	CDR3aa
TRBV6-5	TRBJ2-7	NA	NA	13	TGTGCCAGCAGTGGCAACAGTGTCTACGAGCAGTACTTC	CASSGNSVYEQYF
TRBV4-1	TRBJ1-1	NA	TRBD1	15	TGCGCCAGCAGCCCCGGAGACAGGGGGCGAACTGAAGCTTTCTTT	CASSPGDRGRTEAFF
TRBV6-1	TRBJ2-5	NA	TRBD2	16	TGTGCCAGCAGTGAGATTAGCGGGAGGGCCGGGGAGACCCAGTACTTC	CASSEISGRAGETQYF
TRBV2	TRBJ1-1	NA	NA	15	TGTGCCAGCAGACCCGGCGGCTACATGAACACTGAAGCTTTCTTT	CASRPGGYMNTEAFF
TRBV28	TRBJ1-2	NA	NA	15	TGTGCCAGCGGGAGACGGACCCCGAAGGATTATGGCTACACCTTC	CASGRRTPKDYGYTF
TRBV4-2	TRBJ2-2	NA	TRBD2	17	TGTGCCAGCAGCCCCGGGACTAGCGGTTCGAACACCGGGGAGCTGTTTTTT	CASSPGTSGSNTGELFF
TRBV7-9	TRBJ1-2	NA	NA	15	TGTGCCAGCAGCCCCCGAGGGAAACTCGGTTATGGCTACACCTTC	CASSPRGKLGYGYTF
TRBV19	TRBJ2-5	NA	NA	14	TGTGCCAGTAGTATAGAGGCCAGCCAAGAGACCCAGTACTTC	CASSIEASQETQYF
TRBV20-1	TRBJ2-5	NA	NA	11	TGCAGTGGGGCGCCGCAAGAGACCCAGTACTTC	CSGAPQETQYF
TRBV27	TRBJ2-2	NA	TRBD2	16	TGTGCCAGCAGTCCCCGGGGGGGCTCGAACACCGGGGAGCTGTTTTTT	CASSPRGGSNTGELFF
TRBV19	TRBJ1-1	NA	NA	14	TGTGCCAGTAGTAGGGGGGGCCCGAACACTGAAGCTTTCTTT	CASSRGGPNTEAFF
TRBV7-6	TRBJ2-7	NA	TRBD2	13	TGTGCCAGCAGCTCGGGACTAGACTACGAGCAGTACTTC	CASSSGLDYEQYF
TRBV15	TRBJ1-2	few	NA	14	TGTGCCACCAGCAGAGATGAAGGACAGCCTGGCTACACCTTC	CATSRDEGQPGYTF
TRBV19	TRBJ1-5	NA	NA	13	TGTGCCAGTAGTATGGGCAGAAATCAGCCCCAGCATTTT	CASSMGRNQPQHF
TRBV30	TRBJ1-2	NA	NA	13	TGTGCCTACCAAGGAGCGGGGGCGATTGGCTACACCTTC	CAYQGAGAIGYTF
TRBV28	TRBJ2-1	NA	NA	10	TGTGCCAGCAGTCGAAACGGGGAGTTCTTC	CASSRNGEFF
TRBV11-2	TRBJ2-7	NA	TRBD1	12	TGTGCCAGCAGCCGGGACAGAGGAGAGCAGTACTTC	CASSRDRGEQYF
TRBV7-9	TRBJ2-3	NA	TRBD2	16	TGTGCCAGTAGCTCCCCCTGGACTAGCGGCACAGATACGCAGTATTTT	CASSSPWTSGTDTQYF
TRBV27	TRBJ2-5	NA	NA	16	TGTGCCAGCAGTGGCGGGTCAAGGCAGGGGCAAGAGACCCAGTACTTC	CASSGGSRQGQETQYF
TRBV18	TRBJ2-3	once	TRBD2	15	TGTGCCAGCTCACCAAACGGGAGGGGGACAGATACGCAGTATTTT	CASSPNGRGTDTQYF
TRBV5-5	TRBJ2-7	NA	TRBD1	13	TGTGCCAGCAGCTCACTACAGGGGAACGAGCAGTACTTC	CASSSLQGNEQYF
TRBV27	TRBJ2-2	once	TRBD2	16	TGTGCCAGCAGTCTTCCTAGCGGGTTCCAAGGCGGGGAGCTGTTTTTT	CASSLPSGFQGGELFF
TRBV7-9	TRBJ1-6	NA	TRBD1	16	TGTGCCAGCAGCCCCGGGACAGGGTTCGGTAATTCACCCCTCCACTTT	CASSPGTGFGNSPLHF
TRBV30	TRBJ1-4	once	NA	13	TGTGCCTGGAGTCTGGCAGGGAATGAAAAACTGTTTTTT	CAWSLAGNEKLFF
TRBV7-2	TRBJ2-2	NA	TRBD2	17	TGTGCCAGCAGCCCCACCCCGACTAGCGGGACCACCGGGGAGCTGTTTTTT	CASSPTPTSGTTGELFF
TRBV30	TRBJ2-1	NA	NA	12	TGTGCCTGGAGTGTACAGGGAAATGAGCAGTTCTTC	CAWSVQGNEQFF
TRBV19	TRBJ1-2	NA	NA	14	TGTGCCAGTAGTCACCATGACAGGATCTATGGCTACACCTTC	CASSHHDRIYGYTF
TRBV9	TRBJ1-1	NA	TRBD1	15	TGTGCCAGCAGCGTAGGACAGGGGGGGCACACTGAAGCTTTCTTT	CASSVGQGGHTEAFF
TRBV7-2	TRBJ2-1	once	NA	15	TGTGCCAGCAGCAAAGGCAGGGGACAATACAATGAGCAGTTCTTC	CASSKGRGQYNEQFF
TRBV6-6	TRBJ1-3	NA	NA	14	TGTGCCAGCAGTTATCCGGGTGGGGGAAACACCATATATTTT	CASSYPGGGNTIYF
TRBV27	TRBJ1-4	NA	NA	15	TGTGCCAGCAGTTCACAGGGCCACGGACTTGAAAAACTGTTTTTT	CASSSQGHGLEKLFF
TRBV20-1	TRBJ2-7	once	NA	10	TGCAGTGCCAGAGACCGCGAGCAGTACTTC	CSARDREQYF
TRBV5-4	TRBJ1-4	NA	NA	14	TGTGCCAGCAGCTTGACTTCAGGGGACGGGAAACTGTTTTTT	CASSLTSGDGKLFF
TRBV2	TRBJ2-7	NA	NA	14	TGTGCCAGCAGTGACACTAGCAAGTCCTACGAGCAGTACTTC	CASSDTSKSYEQYF